This T cell receptor (beta chain) was sequenced in a study of T cell responses to AZD1222 COVID-19 vaccine. J lost 1 base, V lost 0 bases, and 3 bases had no gene match. CDR3 size: 16 residues. From germline, CDR1 is SGHKS and CDR2 YYEKEE (reference sequence). Some clones are missing from TCRdb's copy, which holds only in-frame ones; the method was immunoSEQ multiplex PCR. In the table there are tens of thousands of clones, around 85% of which are singletons. With regard to this clone: Its antigen is not known.

Points from the study as a whole: Close to half of spike-specific TCRs reportedly recognize unmutated variant regions. AZD1222 recipients seropositive at baseline numbered only six.

The chain recombines TRBV5-5 with TRBJ2-5; 10 nucleotides match TRBD2. The TCR sequence derives from an adult who received the AZD1222 COVID-19 vaccine. The material was peripheral blood, obtained 28 days after the second AZD1222 dose. CDR3: CASSLVSGGSQETQYF. CDR3 nucleotide sequence: TGTGCCAGCAGCTTGGTTAGCGGGGGGTCCCAAGAGACCCAGTACTTC.